This T cell receptor (beta chain) is drawn from a study of shared clonotypes between healthy human individuals. CD45RO-negative cells were positively selected for CCR7, leaving out terminally differentiated effector memory CD45RA+ cells. Sequencing used immunoSEQ multiplex PCR; TCRdb keeps in-frame clones, though not all of them. The sample yields around 700,000 clones, 92% seen once. This TCR was recovered from a young man in good health. Source material: naive CD8+ T cells sorted from blood.

Here the CDR3 reads CASGDSSYEQYF. The CDR3 nucleotides are TGTGCCAGCGGGGACAGCTCCTACGAGCAGTACTTC. The gene calls are TRBV7-9 and TRBJ2-7; 7 bases align to TRBD1. The ends lost 8 bases at V and 0 bases at J; junction bases unmatched: 1. The CDR3 is 12 residues long. CDR1 SEHNR and CDR2 FQNEAQ come from the germline V gene (reference sequence).